Each of the 4 T cell receptor beta chains below was sequenced from the same sample in a study of tumor-infiltrating lymphocytes in glioblastoma multiforme. TCR beta libraries were built from RNA through three nested multiplex PCR rounds using modified ARM-PCR. A single record per CDR3 protein comes from TCRdb applying MiXCR to the multiplex PCR reads. The sample has approximately 13,000 distinct CDR3 sequences; approximately 70% are singletons. Specimen: brain tumor tissue. These receptors were obtained from a male donor with glioblastoma.

As regards this clonotype: This could be a read error, since a much larger clone is one nucleotide away. The J gene is TRBJ1-2, the V gene TRBV2; TRBD1 matches 8 bases. Germline V gene lookup returns CDR1 SNHLY and CDR2 FYNNEI. CDR3 size: 12 residues. V lost 11 bases to trimming and J lost 4 bases; unmatched junction nucleotides: 6. CDR3 sequence reads: CARKQGGYGYTF. CDR3 DNA: TGTGCCCGGAAACAGGGGGGCTATGGCTACACCTTC.

V usage is TRBV7-9 and J usage is TRBJ1-5; 8 bases fit TRBD1. The germline gives CDR1 SEHNR, CDR2 FQNEAQ (reference sequence). The V segment lost 6 bases and the J segment 5 bases; nucleotides outside the gene matches: 9. This CDR3 comprises 15 residues. CDR3 sequence (DNA): TGTGCCAGCAGTTCAGAGGACAGGGCCCATCAGCCCCAGCATTTT. Residues: CASSSEDRAHQPQHF.

The chain uses TRBV10-1 and TRBJ2-7, with no clear D. V shed 4 bases and J shed 4 bases, with 11 bases lying between them. Germline CDR1 reads WNHNN; CDR2 reads SYGVQD (reference sequence). The CDR3 has 13 residues. The CDR3 DNA is TGCGCCAGCAGTGGACCCGGGCTATACGAGCAGTACTTC. It codes for CASSGPGLYEQYF.

This clonotype has just a few counts. The gene calls are TRBV20-1 and TRBJ2-7; TRBD1 matches 7 bases. CDR3 length equals 11 residues. V lost 3 bases to trimming and J lost 6 bases; unmatched junction nucleotides: 2. Germline values: CDR1 DFQATT, CDR2 SNEGSKA (reference sequence). CDR3: CSASPGGEQYF. In DNA form, the CDR3 reads TGCAGTGCTAGCCCAGGGGGCGAGCAGTACTTC.